The T cell receptor (beta chain) under discussion was sequenced for a study of T-cell reconstitution after alpha-beta-depleted transplantation in children. Unique molecular identifiers were used in preparing the TCRbeta library. TCRdb used MiXCR to reprocess the PCR reads, holding one entry per CDR3 protein. Among about 610,000 distinct CDR3 sequences listed, 10% were seen once. This clonotype was seen ten or more times. The CDR3 contains 11 residues. V lost 6 bases and J 8 bases, leaving 8 bases between the germline ends. The germline V gene has CDR1 MDHEN and CDR2 SYDVKM. The V gene is TRBV28, the J gene TRBJ1-3; D unclear. This receptor was obtained from a human donor who donated a stem cell graft to a child with acute myeloid leukemia. The sample here was PBMCs from the stem cell graft donor, taken from the stem cell graft. The CDR3 reads CASSSRDTIYF. CDR3 bases: TGTGCCAGCAGCAGCCGTGACACCATATATTTT.